This is a list of T cell receptor beta chains from one sample in a study of blood T cells in healthy people across ages. TCRdb reprocessed the 5' RACE reads with MiXCR, giving one entry per CDR3 protein. The sample lists roughly 860,000 distinct CDR3 sequences, about 59% seen once, with about a quarter in the top ten. Sequencing input: blood. The receptors shown here come from a man aged 25 to 40 in good health. The CDR3 runs from the conserved cysteine through the conserved F or W. D genes are given only for firm matches. Rows may omit the clone size; those that give it use once, few, many or a size class.

J gene | D gene | V gene | clone size | CDR3 DNA | CDR3 protein
TRBJ2-1 | . | TRBV29-1 | . | TGCAGCGCCCAGGACCCTTGGAATGCCGCAAACGTCAATGAGCAGTTCTTC | CSAQDPWNAANVNEQFF
TRBJ2-3 | . | TRBV20-1 | . | TGCAGTGCTAGACCTAGCGCCGGCACAGATACGCAGTATTTT | CSARPSAGTDTQYF
TRBJ2-1 | . | TRBV3-1 | once | TGTGCCAGCAGCCAAGATCCAGGAAACTACAATGAGCAGTTCTTC | CASSQDPGNYNEQFF
TRBJ2-6 | . | TRBV6-2/TRBV6-3 | . | TGTGCCAGCAGTTACCGGTCCGGGTCTGGGGCCAACGTCCTGACTTTC | CASSYRSGSGANVLTF
TRBJ1-1 | . | TRBV3-1 | . | TGTGCCAGCAGCCAAGATAGGGTCTGGGTGAACACTGAAGCTTTCTTT | CASSQDRVWVNTEAFF
TRBJ1-5 | . | TRBV20-1 | . | TGCAGTGCTAGTGGGAGGGTAGGCAATCAGCCCCAGCATTTT | CSASGRVGNQPQHF
TRBJ1-2 | TRBD1 | TRBV20-1 | . | TGCAGTGCTTCCGGGACAGGACCCTATGGCTACACCTTC | CSASGTGPYGYTF
TRBJ2-5 | . | TRBV25-1 | few | TGTGCCAGCCGCGGACTCAAGGGTGGGGAGACCCAGTACTTC | CASRGLKGGETQYF
TRBJ2-5 | . | TRBV20-1 | once | TGCAGTGCTACTTCCGGGGTGGGGGAAGAGACCCAGTACTTC | CSATSGVGEETQYF
TRBJ2-1 | TRBD2 | TRBV6-1 | . | TGTGCCAGCAGTCAACCCCAGCGGGGGGGCATTGAGGTTGGCAATGAGCAGTTCTTC | CASSQPQRGGIEVGNEQFF
TRBJ2-7 | TRBD2 | TRBV7-9 | few | TGTGCCAGCAGCTTCGGCGGGGGGGCCTCCTACGAGCAGTACTTC | CASSFGGGASYEQYF
TRBJ2-5 | . | TRBV7-2 | . | TGTGCCAGCAACCCGGGAGAGACCCAGTACTTC | CASNPGETQYF
TRBJ1-1 | . | TRBV10-3 | . | TGTGCCATGCTCGGACAGCCGAACACTGAAGCTTTCTTT | CAMLGQPNTEAFF
TRBJ2-5 | . | TRBV6-5 | . | TGTGCCAGCAGTTACGTCAGGGGAAAGGAGACCCAGTACTTC | CASSYVRGKETQYF
TRBJ1-2 | . | TRBV12-3/TRBV12-4 | . | TGTGCCGGCAGTCCAACAGAAGGGGGCTACACCTTC | CAGSPTEGGYTF
TRBJ2-2 | . | TRBV25-1 | . | TGTGCCATCCAACAGGCGAACACCGGGGAGCTGTTTTTT | CAIQQANTGELFF
TRBJ2-1 | TRBD1 | TRBV5-1 | once | TGCGCAAGTAGTGGGGCCGGGACAGGCTACAATGAGCAGTTCTTC | CASSGAGTGYNEQFF